The sequence of this TCR beta chain was determined in a study of T-cell reconstitution after alpha-beta-depleted transplantation in children. The CDR3 sequence is 13 residues long. CDR1 is DFQATT and CDR2 is SNEGSKA in the germline V gene (reference sequence). Trimming shortened V by 6 bases and J by 10 bases, and 19 bases separated the two germline ends. A TCRbeta library incorporating unique molecular identifiers was prepared. Each CDR3 protein gets one entry after TCRdb re-called the PCR reads with MiXCR. This table holds approximately 510,000 distinct CDR3 sequences, approximately 20% found once.

The V call is TRBV20-1, the J call TRBJ2-1; no clear D. Source: PBMCs from the stem cell graft donor, taken from the stem cell graft. This TCR was recovered from a human donor who donated a stem cell graft to a child with acute lymphoblastic leukemia. The CDR3 region is CSANLKTVNEQFF. The CDR3 DNA reads TGCAGTGCCAACCTTAAAACGGTGAACGAGCAGTTCTTC.